The 21 T cell receptor beta chains below were found in one sample sequenced in a study of human T cells and chemical hapten exposure. Time point denoted: pre-sensitization, week 0. Treatment described: therapeutic diphenylcyclopropenone sensitization with weekly scalp DPC. TCRdb re-derived calls from the RACE reads in MiXCR, one entry per CDR3 protein. The sample contains tens of thousands of distinct CDR3 sequences, about 9.2% of which appear only once. Sequencing used whole blood, obtained in connection with sensitization to the hapten diphenylcyclopropenone (DPC). These TCRs come from a woman in her thirties or forties with alopecia areata. Some clones in this sample may be carry-over from other donors' samples.

This clonotype was seen at least ten times. The chain is built from TRBV7-8 and TRBJ2-1; TRBD1 agrees at 8 bases. Germline loops: CDR1 SGHVS, CDR2 FQNEAQ. The CDR3 covers 19 residues. V trimming: 4 bases; J trimming: 7 bases; junction bases outside the gene matches: 21. The CDR3 loop reads CASSSRGTGGKKFGNEQFF. Here the CDR3 DNA reads TGTGCCAGCAGCTCCCGGGGGACAGGTGGAAAGAAATTCGGGAATGAGCAGTTCTTC. The complete variable domain, with remaining parts taken from reference TRBV7-8 and TRBJ2-1, reads GAGVSQSPRYKVAKRGQDVALRCDPISGHVSLFWYQQALGQGPEFLTYFQNEAQLDKSGLPSDRFFAERPEGSVSTLKIQRTQQEDSAVYLCASSSRGTGGKKFGNEQFFGPGTRLTVL.

This clonotype was detected only once. This may be a read error, as it is one base from a much larger clone. The chain is built from TRBV6-1 and TRBJ1-1, with TRBD1 matching 7 bases. V lost 7 bases and J lost 1; bases outside the gene matches: 6. Germline CDR1 reads MNHNS; CDR2 reads SASEGT. CDR3 size: 14 residues. CDR3 nucleotide sequence: TGTGCCAGCACCCGGGACAGCCAGAACACTGAAGCTTTCTTT. Amino acids: CASTRDSQNTEAFF.

Ten or more counts support this clonotype. V and J are TRBV4-1 and TRBJ2-3, with 7 bases that match TRBD1. Germline CDR1 and CDR2: MGHRA and YSYEKL. The CDR3 extends over 14 amino acids. Trimming cost V 4 bases and J 6 bases; bases outside gene matches: 7. The CDR3 bases are TGCGCCAGCAGCCTGCAGGGGGAGAGGGATACGCAGTATTTT. It codes for CASSLQGERDTQYF.

This clonotype was detected ten times or more. This chain links TRBV6-1 with TRBJ2-2; tentatively, D is TRBD2 (5 bases). Between the trimmed V and J ends, which lost 4 bases and 3 bases, there was a span of 15 bases. The CDR3 has 16 residues. The germline gives CDR1 MNHNS, CDR2 SASEGT. The CDR3 region is CASSVGSAGYTGELFF. The DNA of the CDR3 is TGTGCCAGCAGTGTAGGGTCCGCGGGCTACACCGGGGAGCTGTTTTTT.

This clonotype has ten or more counts. The chain links TRBV28 to TRBJ2-5, with a possible D match to TRBD2 (5 bases). The germline V gene has CDR1 MDHEN and CDR2 SYDVKM. V gave up 5 bases and J gave up 1 base, with 11 bases separating them. The CDR3 is 14 amino acids. The chain's CDR3 is CASSDGGSQETQYF. The CDR3 DNA reads as TGTGCCAGCAGTGACGGTGGGAGCCAAGAGACCCAGTACTTC.

This clonotype was counted a few times. The rearrangement links TRBV5-6 to TRBJ2-2; weak D call: TRBD1 (5 bases). V was clipped by 3 bases and J by 1 base, with 13 bases between them. This CDR3 comprises 16 residues. Looked up from germline, CDR1 is SGHDT and CDR2 is YYEEEE. CDR3 sequence (DNA): TGTGCCAGCAGCTCCCGGCAGGGATGGAACACCGGGGAGCTGTTTTTT. Translated: CASSSRQGWNTGELFF. The whole variable domain, filled in from reference TRBV5-6 and TRBJ2-2, reads DAGVTQSPTHLIKTRGQQVTLRCSPKSGHDTVSWYQQALGQGPQFIFQYYEEEERQRGNFPDRFSGHQFPNYSSELNVNALLLGDSALYLCASSSRQGWNTGELFFGEGSRLTVL.

This clonotype showed up many times. V usage is TRBV11-2 and J usage is TRBJ2-1, with 8 bases fitting TRBD2. In germline, CDR1 is SGHAT, CDR2 FQNNGV. Trimming cost V 2 bases and J 7 bases; bases outside gene matches: 7. The CDR3 covers 15 residues. The CDR3, as DNA: TGTGCCAGCAGCTTATCGACGGGGGGGCTGAATGAGCAGTTCTTC. It is translated as CASSLSTGGLNEQFF.

This clonotype was recorded at least ten times. V and J are TRBV6-1 and TRBJ1-1; D remains ambiguous. V was cut by 7 bases and J by 4 bases, with 13 bases left in between. The CDR3 has 13 amino acids. Germline V gene data show CDR1 as MNHNS and CDR2 as SASEGT. The DNA for the CDR3 is TGTGCCAGCACACGGTCTCGAGTCACTGAAGCTTTCTTT. Translated, it gives CASTRSRVTEAFF.

The chain employs TRBV14 and TRBJ1-2, with a tentative D call TRBD1 (6 bases). CDR1 SGHDN and CDR2 FVKESK come from the germline V gene. Trimming left V 0 bases short and J 8 bases short, with 16 bases between. This CDR3 is built from 15 residues. The CDR3: CASSQDIRGVVGYTF. The CDR3 DNA reads TGTGCCAGCAGCCAAGATATCAGGGGAGTAGTCGGCTACACCTTC.

A note on this clonotype: One end of the junction does not line up with germline, which may come from a read error. The genes are TRBV11-2 and TRBJ2-6; D remains unclear. Germline lookup yields CDR1 SGHAT and CDR2 FQNNGV. This CDR3 is 16 amino acids long. The CDR3 loop is CASRLDGYSGANVLTF. CDR3 nucleotides: TGTGCCAGCAGATTAGACGGCTACTCTGGGGCCAACGTCCTGACTTTC.

The CDR3: CASSYSLQGGAYGYTF. The CDR3 region has the DNA TGTGCCAGCAGTTACTCGCTTCAGGGGGGGGCCTATGGCTACACCTTC. The rearrangement links TRBV6-6 to TRBJ1-2; 7 nucleotides match TRBD1. The CDR3 loop spans 16 amino acids. The V gene end was trimmed by 0 bases and the J gene end by 4 bases; junction bases not matched to a gene: 8. The germline CDR1 and CDR2 sequences are MNHNY and SVGAGI (reference sequence).

This chain connects TRBV6-5 to TRBJ1-4, with D perhaps TRBD1 (5 bases). The V end was cut by 2 bases, the J end by 8 bases, with 9 bases between. The V gene's germline CDR1 is MNHEY and CDR2 SVGAGI. The CDR3 covers 13 residues. The CDR3 loop reads CASSYTEGEKLFF. The CDR3 DNA reads TGTGCCAGCAGTTACACGGAGGGGGAAAAACTGTTTTTT.

The table lists this clonotype with many counts. CDR3: CASSKLGNEQFF. In DNA form, the CDR3 reads TGTGCCAGCAGTAAACTGGGCAATGAGCAGTTCTTC. The gene calls are TRBV6-2 or TRBV6-3 and TRBJ2-1; D is unresolved. V shed 5 bases and J shed 6 bases, with 8 bases lying between them. The CDR3 is 12 amino acids. The germline CDR1 and CDR2 sequences are MNHEY and SVGEGT.

This clonotype was picked up many times. The chain recombines TRBV6-1 with TRBJ1-2, with a tentative D call TRBD1 (5 bases). The CDR3 sequence is 15 residues long. With 6 bases removed from V and 8 bases from J, the gap between germline ends came to 22 bases. Germline V gene sequence: CDR1 MNHNS, CDR2 SASEGT. Here the CDR3 reads CASSGDRRTIFGYTF. DNA for the CDR3: TGTGCCAGCAGCGGAGACAGACGAACAATCTTCGGCTACACCTTC.

This clonotype was picked up many times. CDR3 sequence (DNA): TGCAGTGCGGGACCCGGGACGTCCGGGGAGCAGTACTTC. Translating gives CSAGPGTSGEQYF. The chain uses TRBV20-1 and TRBJ2-7; tentatively, D is TRBD1 or TRBD2 (5 bases each). The germline V gene encodes CDR1 DFQATT and CDR2 SNEGSKA (reference sequence). The V end was cut by 6 bases, the J end by 7 bases, with 19 bases between. The CDR3 extends over 13 amino acids.

V gene TRBV9 combines with J gene TRBJ2-3; D call uncertain. Trimming left V 0 bases short and J 0 bases short, with 8 bases between. The CDR3 totals 15 residues. Germline CDR1 reads SGDLS; CDR2 reads YYNGEE. In nucleotides, the CDR3 is TGTGCCAGCAGCGTAGACTTGCCTAGCACAGATACGCAGTATTTT. Amino acid sequence: CASSVDLPSTDTQYF. Together with reference TRBV9 and TRBJ2-3, the CDR3 gives the full variable domain: DSGVTQTPKHLITATGQRVTLRCSPRSGDLSVYWYQQSLDQGLQFLIQYYNGEERAKGNILERFSAQQFPDLHSELNLSSLELGDSALYFCASSVDLPSTDTQYFGPGTRLTVL.

This clonotype was seen repeatedly, ten times or more. For the CDR3, the DNA is TGTGCCAGCAGCTTCGACGGCAAACCTACAGATACGCAGTATTTT. Translation gives CASSFDGKPTDTQYF. The chain uses TRBV7-2 and TRBJ2-3; D unclear. The V gene lost 3 bases and the J gene lost 3 bases, with 13 bases spanning the gap. The length of the CDR3 is 15 residues. CDR1 is SGHTA and CDR2 is FQGNSA in the germline V gene.

This clonotype was found many times. The rearrangement links TRBV9 to TRBJ2-5; 15 nucleotides line up with TRBD2. Germline-derived CDR1 and CDR2 are SGDLS and YYNGEE. The CDR3 has 17 residues. Trimming took 4 bases from V and 3 from J; bases not matched to a gene: 7. CDR3 loop: CASSRTGTSGGKETQYF. CDR3 DNA: TGTGCCAGCAGCCGTACCGGGACTAGCGGGGGGAAAGAGACCCAGTACTTC.

This sequence joins TRBV7-9 and TRBJ1-1; TRBD1 is a possible D gene (5 bases). The CDR3 sequence is 14 residues long. CDR1 SEHNR and CDR2 FQNEAQ come from the germline V gene (reference sequence). The V gene lost 2 bases and the J gene lost 4 bases, with 11 bases spanning the gap. CDR3 sequence: CASSLSSGTTEAFF. The CDR3 DNA sequence: TGTGCCAGCAGCTTATCATCGGGGACCACTGAAGCTTTCTTT. Full variable domain (rest looked up from reference TRBV7-9 and TRBJ1-1): DTGVSQNPRHKITKRGQNVTFRCDPISEHNRLYWYRQTLGQGPEFLTYFQNEAQLEKSRLLSDRFSAERPKGSFSTLEIQRTEQGDSAMYLCASSLSSGTTEAFFGQGTRLTVV.

The V gene is TRBV5-1, the J gene TRBJ1-1, with D unclear. Trimming stripped 0 bases from V and 6 bases from J, with 9 bases between. Germline CDR1 is SGHRS and CDR2 is YFSETQ. The CDR3 runs 13 residues. Here the CDR3 reads CASSLDPQAEAFF. The DNA for the CDR3 is TGCGCCAGCAGCTTGGACCCCCAGGCTGAAGCTTTCTTT.

This chain uses TRBV20-1 with TRBJ2-1; no firm D call. The CDR3 loop spans 13 amino acids. The germline CDR1 and CDR2 sequences are DFQATT and SNEGSKA (reference sequence). V was clipped by 7 bases and J by 5 bases, with 15 bases between them. Here the CDR3 reads CSVETILHNEQFF. CDR3 nucleotides: TGCAGTGTAGAGACAATCCTCCACAATGAGCAGTTCTTC.